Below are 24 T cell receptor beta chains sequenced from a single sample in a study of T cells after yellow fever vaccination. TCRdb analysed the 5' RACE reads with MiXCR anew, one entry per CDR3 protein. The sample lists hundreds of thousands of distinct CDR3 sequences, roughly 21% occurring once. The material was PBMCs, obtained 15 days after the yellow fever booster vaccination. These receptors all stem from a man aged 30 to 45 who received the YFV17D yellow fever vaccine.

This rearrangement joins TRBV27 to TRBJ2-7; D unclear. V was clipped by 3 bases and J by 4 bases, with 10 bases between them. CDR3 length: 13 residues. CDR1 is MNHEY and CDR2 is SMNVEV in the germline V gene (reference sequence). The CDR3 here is CASSLAAPYEQYF. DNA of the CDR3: TGTGCCAGCAGTTTGGCCGCCCCTTACGAGCAGTACTTC.

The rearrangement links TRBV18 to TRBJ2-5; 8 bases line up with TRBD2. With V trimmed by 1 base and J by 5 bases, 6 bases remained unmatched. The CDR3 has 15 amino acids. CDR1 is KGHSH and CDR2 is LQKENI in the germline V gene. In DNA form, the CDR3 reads TGTGCCAGCTCACCACGGAGCGGGAGTGGTGAGACCCAGTACTTC. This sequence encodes CASSPRSGSGETQYF.

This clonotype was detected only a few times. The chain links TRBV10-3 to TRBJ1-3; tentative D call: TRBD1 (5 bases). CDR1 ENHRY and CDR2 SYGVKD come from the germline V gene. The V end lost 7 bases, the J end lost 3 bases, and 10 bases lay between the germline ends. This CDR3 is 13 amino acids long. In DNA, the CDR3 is TGTGCCATCACCCAGGGCGGTGGAAACACCATATATTTT. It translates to CAITQGGGNTIYF.

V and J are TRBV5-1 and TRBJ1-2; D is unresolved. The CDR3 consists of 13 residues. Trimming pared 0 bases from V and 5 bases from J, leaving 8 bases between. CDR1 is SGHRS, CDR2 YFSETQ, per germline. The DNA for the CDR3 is TGCGCCAGCAGCTTGGACGGCTGGTATGGCTACACCTTC. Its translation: CASSLDGWYGYTF.

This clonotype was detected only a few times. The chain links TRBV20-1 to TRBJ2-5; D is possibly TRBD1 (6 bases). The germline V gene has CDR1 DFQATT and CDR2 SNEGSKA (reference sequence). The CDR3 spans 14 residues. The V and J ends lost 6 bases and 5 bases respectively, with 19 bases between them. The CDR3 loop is CSAPGQTRRETQYF. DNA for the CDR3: TGCAGTGCGCCTGGACAGACTCGACGCGAGACCCAGTACTTC.

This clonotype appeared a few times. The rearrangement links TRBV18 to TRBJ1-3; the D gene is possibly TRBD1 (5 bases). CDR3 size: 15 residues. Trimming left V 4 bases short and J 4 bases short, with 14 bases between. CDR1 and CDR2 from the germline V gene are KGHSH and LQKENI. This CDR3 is CASSQSPGSGNTIYF. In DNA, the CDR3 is TGTGCCAGCTCACAGAGCCCAGGGTCCGGAAACACCATATATTTT.

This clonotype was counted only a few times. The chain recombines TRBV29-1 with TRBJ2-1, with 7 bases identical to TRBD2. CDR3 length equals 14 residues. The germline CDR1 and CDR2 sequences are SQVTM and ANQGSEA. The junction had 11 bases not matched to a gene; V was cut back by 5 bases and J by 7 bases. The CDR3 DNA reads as TGCAGCGTTAGGAGCGGGGCTCAAAGGAATGAGCAGTTCTTC. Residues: CSVRSGAQRNEQFF.

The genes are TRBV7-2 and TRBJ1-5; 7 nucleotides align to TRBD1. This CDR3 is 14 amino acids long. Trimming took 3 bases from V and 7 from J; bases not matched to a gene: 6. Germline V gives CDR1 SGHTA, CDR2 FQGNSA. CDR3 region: CASSFYGQAQPQHF. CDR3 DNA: TGTGCCAGCAGCTTCTACGGACAGGCCCAGCCCCAGCATTTT.

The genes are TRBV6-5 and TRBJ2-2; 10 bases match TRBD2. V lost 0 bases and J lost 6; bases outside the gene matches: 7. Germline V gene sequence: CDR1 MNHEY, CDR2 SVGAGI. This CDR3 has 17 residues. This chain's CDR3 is CASSYSGLAGDPGELFF. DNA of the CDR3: TGTGCCAGCAGTTACTCGGGGCTAGCGGGAGACCCCGGGGAGCTGTTTTTT.

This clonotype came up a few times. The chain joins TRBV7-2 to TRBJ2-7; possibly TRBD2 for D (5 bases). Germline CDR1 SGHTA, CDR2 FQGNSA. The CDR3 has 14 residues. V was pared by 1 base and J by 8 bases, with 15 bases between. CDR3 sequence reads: CASSLGGPEVQQYF. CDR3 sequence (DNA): TGTGCCAGCAGCTTAGGCGGGCCCGAAGTACAGCAGTACTTC. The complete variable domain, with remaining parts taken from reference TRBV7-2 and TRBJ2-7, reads GAGVSQSPSNKVTEKGKDVELRCDPISGHTALYWYRQSLGQGLEFLIYFQGNSAPDKSGLPSDRFSAERTGGSVSTLTIQRTQQEDSAVYLCASSLGGPEVQQYFGPGTRLTVT.

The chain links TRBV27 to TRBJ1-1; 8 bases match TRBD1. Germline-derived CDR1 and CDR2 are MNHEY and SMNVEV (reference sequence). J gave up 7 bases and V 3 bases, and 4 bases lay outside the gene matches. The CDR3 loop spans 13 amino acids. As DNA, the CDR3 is TGTGCCAGCAGTTTCTCCAGGGGGCTTGAAGCTTTCTTT. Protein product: CASSFSRGLEAFF.

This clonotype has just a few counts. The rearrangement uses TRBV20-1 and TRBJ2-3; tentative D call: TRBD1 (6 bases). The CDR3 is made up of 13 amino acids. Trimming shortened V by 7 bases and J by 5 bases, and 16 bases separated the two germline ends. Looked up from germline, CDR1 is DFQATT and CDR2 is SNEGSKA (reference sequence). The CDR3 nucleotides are TGCAGTGTCGGGACACAATTTTTAGATACGCAGTATTTT. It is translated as CSVGTQFLDTQYF.

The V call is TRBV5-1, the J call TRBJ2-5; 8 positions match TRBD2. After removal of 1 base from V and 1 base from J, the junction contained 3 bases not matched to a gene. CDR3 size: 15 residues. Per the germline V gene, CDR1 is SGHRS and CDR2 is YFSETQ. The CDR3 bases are TGCGCCAGCAGCTTGCAACTAGCGGCCCAAGAGACCCAGTACTTC. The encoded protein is CASSLQLAAQETQYF.

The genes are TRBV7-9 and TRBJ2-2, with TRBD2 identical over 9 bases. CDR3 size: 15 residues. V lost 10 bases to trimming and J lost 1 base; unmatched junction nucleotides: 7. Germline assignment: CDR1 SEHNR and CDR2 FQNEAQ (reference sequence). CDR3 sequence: CAIPSGRQNTGELFF. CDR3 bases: TGTGCCATACCAAGCGGGAGGCAGAACACCGGGGAGCTGTTTTTT.

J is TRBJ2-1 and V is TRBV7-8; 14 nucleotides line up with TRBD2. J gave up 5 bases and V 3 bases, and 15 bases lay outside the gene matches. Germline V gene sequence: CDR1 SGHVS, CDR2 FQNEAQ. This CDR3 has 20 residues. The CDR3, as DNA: TGTGCCAGCAGCTTCCCCTCCCAGACCGGGACTAGCGGGGGACACAATGAGCAGTTCTTC. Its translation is CASSFPSQTGTSGGHNEQFF.

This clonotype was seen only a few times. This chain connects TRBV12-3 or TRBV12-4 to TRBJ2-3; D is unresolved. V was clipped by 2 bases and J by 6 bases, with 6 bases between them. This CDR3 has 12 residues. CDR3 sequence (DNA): TGTGCCAGCAGTTTATACGAGGATACGCAGTATTTT. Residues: CASSLYEDTQYF.

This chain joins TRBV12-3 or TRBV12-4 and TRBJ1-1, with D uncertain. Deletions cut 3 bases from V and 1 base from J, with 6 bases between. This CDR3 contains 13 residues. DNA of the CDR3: TGTGCCAGCAGTTTCGGGTGGAACACTGAAGCTTTCTTT. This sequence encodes CASSFGWNTEAFF.

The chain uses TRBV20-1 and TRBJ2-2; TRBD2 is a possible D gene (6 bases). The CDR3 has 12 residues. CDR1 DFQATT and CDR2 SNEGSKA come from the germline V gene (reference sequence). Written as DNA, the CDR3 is TGCAGCCCACTAGCAAAGGCCGGGGAGCTGTTTTTT. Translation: CSPLAKAGELFF.

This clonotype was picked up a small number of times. CDR3 residues: CSVEDPRENEKLFF. CDR3 coding DNA: TGCAGCGTTGAAGATCCCAGAGAAAATGAAAAACTGTTTTTT. The chain links TRBV29-1 to TRBJ1-4; D is ambiguous. CDR3 length: 14 residues. Germline CDR1 and CDR2: SQVTM and ANQGSEA. Trimming took off 0 bases at V and 5 bases at J, with 10 bases between the two ends.

CDR3 sequence (DNA): TGTGCCAGCAGTTACTCGACTAGCGCTACGCAGTATTTT. It encodes CASSYSTSATQYF. This sequence joins TRBV6-5 and TRBJ2-3; 8 bases align to TRBD2. The J segment lost 8 bases and the V segment lost 0 bases, leaving 1 base of the junction unmatched. The V gene's germline CDR1 is MNHEY and CDR2 SVGAGI. This CDR3 has 13 amino acids.

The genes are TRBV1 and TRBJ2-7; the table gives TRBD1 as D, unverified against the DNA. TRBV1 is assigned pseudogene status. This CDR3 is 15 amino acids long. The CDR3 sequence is CTSSQDYRETYEQYF. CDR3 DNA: TGCACCAGCAGCCAAGATTACCGGGAAACCTACGAGCAGTACTTC.

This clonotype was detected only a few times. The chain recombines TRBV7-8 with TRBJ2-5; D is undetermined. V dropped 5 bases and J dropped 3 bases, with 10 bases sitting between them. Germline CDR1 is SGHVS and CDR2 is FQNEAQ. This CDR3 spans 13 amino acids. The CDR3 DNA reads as TGTGCCAGCAGCCCGCTCACGAAAGAGACCCAGTACTTC. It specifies CASSPLTKETQYF.

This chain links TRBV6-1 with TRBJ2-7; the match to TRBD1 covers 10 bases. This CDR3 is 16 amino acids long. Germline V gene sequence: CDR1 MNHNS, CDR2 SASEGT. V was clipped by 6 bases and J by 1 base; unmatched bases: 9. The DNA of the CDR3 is TGTGCCAGCAGAACCCCCCGGGACAGGGGTTCCTACGAGCAGTACTTC. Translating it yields CASRTPRDRGSYEQYF.

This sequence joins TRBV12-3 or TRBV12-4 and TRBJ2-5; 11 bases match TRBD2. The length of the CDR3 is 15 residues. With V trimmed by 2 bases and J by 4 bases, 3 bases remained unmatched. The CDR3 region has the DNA TGTGCCAGCAGTTTAACTAGCGGGAGCAGAGAGACCCAGTACTTC. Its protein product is CASSLTSGSRETQYF.